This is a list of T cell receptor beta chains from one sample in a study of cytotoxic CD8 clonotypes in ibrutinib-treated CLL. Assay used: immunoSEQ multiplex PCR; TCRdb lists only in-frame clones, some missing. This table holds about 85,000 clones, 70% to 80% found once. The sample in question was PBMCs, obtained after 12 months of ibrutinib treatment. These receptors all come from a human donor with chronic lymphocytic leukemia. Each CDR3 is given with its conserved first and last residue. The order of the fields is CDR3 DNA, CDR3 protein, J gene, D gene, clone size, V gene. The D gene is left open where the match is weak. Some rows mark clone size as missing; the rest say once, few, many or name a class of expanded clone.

CDR3 DNA: TGTGCCTGGGCAGGGGGGGGAAGCTCCTACGAGCAGTACTTC; CDR3 protein: CAWAGGGSSYEQYF; J gene: TRBJ2-7; D gene: .; clone size: .; V gene: TRBV30
CDR3 DNA: TGTGCCAGTATAGGTGCGGAGGAGTTGGCTGAAGCTTTCTTT; CDR3 protein: CASIGAEELAEAFF; J gene: TRBJ1-1; D gene: .; clone size: .; V gene: TRBV19
CDR3 DNA: TGTGCCAGCAGCCTCGACGAGAACTATGGCTACACCTTC; CDR3 protein: CASSLDENYGYTF; J gene: TRBJ1-2; D gene: .; clone size: medium-sized; V gene: TRBV7-6
CDR3 DNA: TGCGCCAGCAGCTTGATGTGGAACTACGAGCAGTACTTC; CDR3 protein: CASSLMWNYEQYF; J gene: TRBJ2-7; D gene: .; clone size: .; V gene: TRBV5-1
CDR3 DNA: TGTGCCAGCTCCCAAGGGACAGTGGCGAAAAGCAATCAGCCCCAGCATTTT; CDR3 protein: CASSQGTVAKSNQPQHF; J gene: TRBJ1-5; D gene: TRBD1; clone size: .; V gene: TRBV18
CDR3 DNA: TGTGCCTGGAGGCCGCCGGGGTTGTATGGCTACACCTTC; CDR3 protein: CAWRPPGLYGYTF; J gene: TRBJ1-2; D gene: .; clone size: .; V gene: TRBV30
CDR3 DNA: TGTGCCAGCAGCAACCGGGACGACCCTTACGAGCAGTACTTC; CDR3 protein: CASSNRDDPYEQYF; J gene: TRBJ2-7; D gene: .; clone size: .; V gene: TRBV9
CDR3 DNA: TGTGCCAGCAGCTTAGATCGGATCACAGATACGCAGTATTTT; CDR3 protein: CASSLDRITDTQYF; J gene: TRBJ2-3; D gene: .; clone size: .; V gene: TRBV11-2
CDR3 DNA: TGTGCCAGTAGTCCCCCGGAGGTTGGATGGAAGGGCCAGTACTTC; CDR3 protein: CASSPPEVGWKGQYF; J gene: TRBJ2-5; D gene: .; clone size: .; V gene: TRBV19
CDR3 DNA: TGTGCCAGCACGTTGGACACCGCCTACGAGCAGTACTTC; CDR3 protein: CASTLDTAYEQYF; J gene: TRBJ2-7; D gene: .; clone size: .; V gene: TRBV7-9
CDR3 DNA: TGCGCCAGCAGTCAGCCGTGGGGCTCCTACAATGAGCAGTTCTTC; CDR3 protein: CASSQPWGSYNEQFF; J gene: TRBJ2-1; D gene: .; clone size: .; V gene: TRBV23-1
CDR3 DNA: TGTGCCAGCAGTCTCACAGATACGCAGTATTTT; CDR3 protein: CASSLTDTQYF; J gene: TRBJ2-3; D gene: .; clone size: .; V gene: TRBV28
CDR3 DNA: TGTGCCAGCAGCCCCGGGAGGGCCAATCAGCCCCAGCATTTT; CDR3 protein: CASSPGRANQPQHF; J gene: TRBJ1-5; D gene: .; clone size: few; V gene: TRBV5-5
CDR3 DNA: TGTGCCATCAGGGCATTGGATACGCAGTATTTT; CDR3 protein: CAIRALDTQYF; J gene: TRBJ2-3; D gene: .; clone size: .; V gene: TRBV10-3
CDR3 DNA: TGCGCCAGCAAGCGAGCTAGCACAGATACGCAGTATTTT; CDR3 protein: CASKRASTDTQYF; J gene: TRBJ2-3; D gene: .; clone size: once; V gene: TRBV5-1
CDR3 DNA: TGTGCCAGCTCGGGACCGGGCCGAGGGGATACGCAGTATTTT; CDR3 protein: CASSGPGRGDTQYF; J gene: TRBJ2-3; D gene: .; clone size: .; V gene: TRBV18
CDR3 DNA: TGTGCCAGCAGCTTAGGGGGGCTGGCATCGGATACGCAGTATTTT; CDR3 protein: CASSLGGLASDTQYF; J gene: TRBJ2-3; D gene: .; clone size: .; V gene: TRBV13
CDR3 DNA: TGTGCCAGCAGGGAGGGGGGGCAAGAGACCCAGTACTTC; CDR3 protein: CASREGGQETQYF; J gene: TRBJ2-5; D gene: .; clone size: .; V gene: TRBV27
CDR3 DNA: TGTGCCAGCTCCCCCCGGACTAGCGGGGGCCGGGATGAGCAGTTCTTC; CDR3 protein: CASSPRTSGGRDEQFF; J gene: TRBJ2-1; D gene: TRBD2; clone size: .; V gene: TRBV18
CDR3 DNA: TGTGCCAGCAGCCCCCAACTAGCGGGGGGGCGGGAGCAGTACTTC; CDR3 protein: CASSPQLAGGREQYF; J gene: TRBJ2-7; D gene: TRBD2; clone size: .; V gene: TRBV7-2
CDR3 DNA: TGTGCCAGCAGCCCGGGACAGTCCCTCCCGTCCTTC; CDR3 protein: CASSPGQSLPSF; J gene: TRBJ2-7; D gene: TRBD1; clone size: medium-sized; V gene: TRBV7-2
CDR3 DNA: TGTGCCAGCAGCCCCGGGACTAGCGGACATAATGAGCAGTTCTTC; CDR3 protein: CASSPGTSGHNEQFF; J gene: TRBJ2-1; D gene: TRBD2; clone size: .; V gene: TRBV6-4
CDR3 DNA: TGTGCCAGCCGCCCAGGGACAGGGGGCTACAATGAGCAGTTCTTC; CDR3 protein: CASRPGTGGYNEQFF; J gene: TRBJ2-1; D gene: TRBD1; clone size: .; V gene: TRBV6-5
CDR3 DNA: TGTGCCAGTAGTATCGGGGCGAAAGGGGCCAACGTCCTGACTTTC; CDR3 protein: CASSIGAKGANVLTF; J gene: TRBJ2-6; D gene: .; clone size: .; V gene: TRBV19
CDR3 DNA: TGTGCCAGCAGCTCTTGGGGTGGGGAGCAGTTCTTC; CDR3 protein: CASSSWGGEQFF; J gene: TRBJ2-1; D gene: .; clone size: .; V gene: TRBV7-2
CDR3 DNA: TGTGCCACCACGCAGAGTAACTCCTACGAGCAGTACTTC; CDR3 protein: CATTQSNSYEQYF; J gene: TRBJ2-7; D gene: .; clone size: .; V gene: TRBV28
CDR3 DNA: TGTGCCTGGAGTGACCGGGACCACCGGTTTGGCAATCAGCCCCAGCATTTT; CDR3 protein: CAWSDRDHRFGNQPQHF; J gene: TRBJ1-5; D gene: .; clone size: .; V gene: TRBV30
CDR3 DNA: TGTGCCAGCAGTGAAGTTCGGGAAAACACTGAAGCTTTCTTT; CDR3 protein: CASSEVRENTEAFF; J gene: TRBJ1-1; D gene: .; clone size: .; V gene: TRBV6-1
CDR3 DNA: TGTGCCAGTAGTATTTCTCTAGGGACAGGGGTCGGTGAAAAACTGTTTTTT; CDR3 protein: CASSISLGTGVGEKLFF; J gene: TRBJ1-4; D gene: TRBD1; clone size: .; V gene: TRBV19
CDR3 DNA: TGTGCCTGGAGTGTTTTAGGAGGGGGCTCTGGAAACACCATATATTTT; CDR3 protein: CAWSVLGGGSGNTIYF; J gene: TRBJ1-3; D gene: .; clone size: .; V gene: TRBV30
CDR3 DNA: TGTGCCAGCAGCAAAGGGGACGGAACTGGCTACACCTTC; CDR3 protein: CASSKGDGTGYTF; J gene: TRBJ1-2; D gene: .; clone size: once; V gene: TRBV21-1
CDR3 DNA: TGTGCCAGCAGTTTACGCTTCGGGGAGACCCAGTACTTC; CDR3 protein: CASSLRFGETQYF; J gene: TRBJ2-5; D gene: .; clone size: once; V gene: TRBV28
CDR3 DNA: TGTGCCAGCAGCCCCCGGTGGAAGGGCACTGAAGCTTTCTTT; CDR3 protein: CASSPRWKGTEAFF; J gene: TRBJ1-1; D gene: .; clone size: .; V gene: TRBV6-5
CDR3 DNA: TGTGCCAGTAGTATTCCCCGCCACAGGACTGAAGCTTTCTTT; CDR3 protein: CASSIPRHRTEAFF; J gene: TRBJ1-1; D gene: .; clone size: once; V gene: TRBV19
CDR3 DNA: TGTGCCAGCAGCCCCGGGACAGAAGAGACCCAGTACTTC; CDR3 protein: CASSPGTEETQYF; J gene: TRBJ2-5; D gene: TRBD1; clone size: few; V gene: TRBV7-6
CDR3 DNA: TGTGCCAGCTCACCCTCAAACCCGGGAGGGGCCGGTCCCTACGAGCAGTACTTC; CDR3 protein: CASSPSNPGGAGPYEQYF; J gene: TRBJ2-7; D gene: TRBD2; clone size: .; V gene: TRBV18
CDR3 DNA: TGTGCCAGCAGCGTGGGCTGGGGGACCTACGAGCAGTACTTC; CDR3 protein: CASSVGWGTYEQYF; J gene: TRBJ2-7; D gene: .; clone size: .; V gene: TRBV9
CDR3 DNA: TGTGCCAGTAGTAAGGGCAGGGAAAACACTGAAGCTTTCTTT; CDR3 protein: CASSKGRENTEAFF; J gene: TRBJ1-1; D gene: .; clone size: .; V gene: TRBV19
CDR3 DNA: TGTGCCCCCCGGCGGGGGAGGGGGGAAGAGACCCAGTACTTC; CDR3 protein: CAPRRGRGEETQYF; J gene: TRBJ2-5; D gene: .; clone size: once; V gene: TRBV5-5
CDR3 DNA: TGTGCCACCAGCAGAGATCGTGGGAAGGGGGAGACCCAGTACTTC; CDR3 protein: CATSRDRGKGETQYF; J gene: TRBJ2-5; D gene: .; clone size: .; V gene: TRBV15
CDR3 DNA: TGCGCCAGCAGCTTGGCGGGGACCTACGAGCAGTACTTC; CDR3 protein: CASSLAGTYEQYF; J gene: TRBJ2-7; D gene: .; clone size: .; V gene: TRBV5-1
CDR3 DNA: TGTGCCTGGAGCCGGGACCCCAAGGCTCGGGAGCAGTACTTC; CDR3 protein: CAWSRDPKAREQYF; J gene: TRBJ2-7; D gene: .; clone size: .; V gene: TRBV30
CDR3 DNA: TGCGCCAGCAGCTTGCAGCAGGCGGGCACCGGGGAGCTGTTTTTT; CDR3 protein: CASSLQQAGTGELFF; J gene: TRBJ2-2; D gene: .; clone size: .; V gene: TRBV5-1
CDR3 DNA: TGCGCCAGCAGCTTGGGGGCGGGATACGAGACCCAGTACTTC; CDR3 protein: CASSLGAGYETQYF; J gene: TRBJ2-5; D gene: .; clone size: few; V gene: TRBV5-1
CDR3 DNA: TGTGCCAGCAGCCCAGGGACTGGGAGGGAGACCCAGTACTTC; CDR3 protein: CASSPGTGRETQYF; J gene: TRBJ2-5; D gene: .; clone size: .; V gene: TRBV7-9
CDR3 DNA: TGTGCCTGGAGTTACAGGACAGGTTTGCGATCACCCCTCCACTTT; CDR3 protein: CAWSYRTGLRSPLHF; J gene: TRBJ1-6; D gene: TRBD1; clone size: many; V gene: TRBV30
CDR3 DNA: TGTGCCAGCAGCTTCGGCGGGGAGCTGTTTTTT; CDR3 protein: CASSFGGELFF; J gene: TRBJ2-2; D gene: .; clone size: .; V gene: TRBV7-2
CDR3 DNA: TGTGCCAGCAGCCCAGCGGCGACAGGCAATCAGCCCCAGCATTTT; CDR3 protein: CASSPAATGNQPQHF; J gene: TRBJ1-5; D gene: .; clone size: .; V gene: TRBV7-2
CDR3 DNA: TGTGCCAGCAGTGCCCCGGGGGGCGCCGCCCCCTATAGCAATCAGCCCCAGCATTTT; CDR3 protein: CASSAPGGAAPYSNQPQHF; J gene: TRBJ1-5; D gene: .; clone size: .; V gene: TRBV6-4
CDR3 DNA: TGTGCCAGCAGCTTGGGGGCTCACCAAGAGACCCAGTACTTC; CDR3 protein: CASSLGAHQETQYF; J gene: TRBJ2-5; D gene: .; clone size: .; V gene: TRBV7-2
CDR3 DNA: TGTGCCTGGAGACGGGACAGGGCCTTATCTGGTGGCTACACCTTC; CDR3 protein: CAWRRDRALSGGYTF; J gene: TRBJ1-2; D gene: TRBD1; clone size: many; V gene: TRBV30
CDR3 DNA: TGTGCCAGCAGCCGGACAGGGGGCTGGGAGACCCAGTACTTC; CDR3 protein: CASSRTGGWETQYF; J gene: TRBJ2-5; D gene: TRBD1; clone size: .; V gene: TRBV5-8
CDR3 DNA: TGTGCCAGCAGTTTGCCCCACCAAGAGACCCAGTACTTC; CDR3 protein: CASSLPHQETQYF; J gene: TRBJ2-5; D gene: .; clone size: .; V gene: TRBV28
CDR3 DNA: TGTGCCAGCAGTGACTCGGGGGACACCGGGGAGCTGTTTTTT; CDR3 protein: CASSDSGDTGELFF; J gene: TRBJ2-2; D gene: .; clone size: medium-sized; V gene: TRBV6-4